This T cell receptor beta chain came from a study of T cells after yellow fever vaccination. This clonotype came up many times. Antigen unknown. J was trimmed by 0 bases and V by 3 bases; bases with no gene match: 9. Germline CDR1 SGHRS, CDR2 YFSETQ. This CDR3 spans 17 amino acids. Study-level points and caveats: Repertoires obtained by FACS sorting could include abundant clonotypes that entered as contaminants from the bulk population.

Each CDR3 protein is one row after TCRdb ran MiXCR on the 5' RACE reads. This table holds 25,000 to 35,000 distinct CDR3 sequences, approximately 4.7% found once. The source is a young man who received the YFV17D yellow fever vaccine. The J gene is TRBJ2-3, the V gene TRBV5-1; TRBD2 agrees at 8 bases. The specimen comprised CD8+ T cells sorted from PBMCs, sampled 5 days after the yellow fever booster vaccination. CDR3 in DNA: TGCGCCAGCAGCTCACCTTTGGTAGCGGGGAGCACAGATACGCAGTATTTT. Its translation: CASSSPLVAGSTDTQYF.